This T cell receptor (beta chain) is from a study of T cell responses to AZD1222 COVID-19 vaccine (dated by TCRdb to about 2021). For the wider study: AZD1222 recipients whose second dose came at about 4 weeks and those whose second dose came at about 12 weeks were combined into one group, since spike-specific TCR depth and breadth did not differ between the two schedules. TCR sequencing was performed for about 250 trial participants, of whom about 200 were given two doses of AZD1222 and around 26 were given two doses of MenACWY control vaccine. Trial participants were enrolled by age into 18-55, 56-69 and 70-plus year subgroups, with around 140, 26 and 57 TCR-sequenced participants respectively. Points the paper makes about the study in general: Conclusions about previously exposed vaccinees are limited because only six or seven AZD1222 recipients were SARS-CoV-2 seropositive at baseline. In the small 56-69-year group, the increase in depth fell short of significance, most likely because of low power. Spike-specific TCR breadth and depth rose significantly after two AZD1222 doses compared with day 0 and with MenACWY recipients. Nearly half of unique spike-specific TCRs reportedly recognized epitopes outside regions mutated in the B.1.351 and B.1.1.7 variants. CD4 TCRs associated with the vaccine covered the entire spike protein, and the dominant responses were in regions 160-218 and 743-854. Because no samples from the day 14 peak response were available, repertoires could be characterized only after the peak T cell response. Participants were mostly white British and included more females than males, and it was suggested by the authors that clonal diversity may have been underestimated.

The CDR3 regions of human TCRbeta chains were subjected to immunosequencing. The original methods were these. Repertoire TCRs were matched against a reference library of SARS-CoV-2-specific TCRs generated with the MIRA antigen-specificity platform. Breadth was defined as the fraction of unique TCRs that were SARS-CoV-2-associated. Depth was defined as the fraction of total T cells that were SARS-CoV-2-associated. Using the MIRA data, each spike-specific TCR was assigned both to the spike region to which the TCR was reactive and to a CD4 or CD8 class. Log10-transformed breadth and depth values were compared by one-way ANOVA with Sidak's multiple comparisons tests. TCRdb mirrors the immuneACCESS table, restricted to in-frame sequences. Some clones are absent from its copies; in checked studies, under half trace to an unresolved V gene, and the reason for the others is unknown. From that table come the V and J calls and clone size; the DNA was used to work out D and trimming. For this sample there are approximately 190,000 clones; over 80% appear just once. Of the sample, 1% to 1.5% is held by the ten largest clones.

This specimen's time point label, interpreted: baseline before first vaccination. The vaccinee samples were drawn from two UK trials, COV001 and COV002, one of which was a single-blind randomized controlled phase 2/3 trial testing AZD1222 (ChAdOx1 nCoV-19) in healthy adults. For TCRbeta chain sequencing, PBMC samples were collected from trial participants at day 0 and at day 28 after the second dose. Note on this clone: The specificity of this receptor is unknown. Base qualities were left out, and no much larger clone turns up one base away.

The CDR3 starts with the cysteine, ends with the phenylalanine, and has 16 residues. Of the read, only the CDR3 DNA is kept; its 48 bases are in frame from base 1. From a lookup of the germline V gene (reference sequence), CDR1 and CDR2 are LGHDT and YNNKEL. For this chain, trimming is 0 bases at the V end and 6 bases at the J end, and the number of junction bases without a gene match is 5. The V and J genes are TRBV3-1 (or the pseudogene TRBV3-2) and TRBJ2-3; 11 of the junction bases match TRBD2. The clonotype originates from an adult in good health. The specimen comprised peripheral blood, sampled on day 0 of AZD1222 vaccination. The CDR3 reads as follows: CASSQELAGAGDTQYF. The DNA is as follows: TGTGCCAGCAGCCAAGAACTAGCGGGGGCGGGTGATACGCAGTATTTT.